Listed below are T cell receptor beta chains from one sample, sequenced in a study of T-cell memory formation after mild COVID-19. MiXCR, run by TCRdb on the 5' RACE reads, gives a single entry per CDR3 protein. This sample has approximately 430,000 distinct CDR3 sequences, with more than 20% found just once. Material for sequencing was PBMCs or a T cell subset sorted from them (not recorded which). The receptors were sampled from an adult woman who had mild COVID-19 (a few samples of this study predate the infection). Cell type and time point are not known. CDR3s include the opening cysteine and the closing phenylalanine or tryptophan. D genes are given only for firm matches. Rows give clone size only sometimes, using once, few, many, or a class for an expanded clone.

abundance	v_gene	d_gene	j_gene	CDR3aa	CDR3nt
.	TRBV6-2/TRBV6-3	.	TRBJ2-3	CASTHTSEDTQYF	TGTGCCAGCACTCACACAAGTGAAGATACGCAGTATTTT
.	TRBV12-3/TRBV12-4	.	TRBJ2-1	CASSVFGWSEQFF	TGTGCCAGCAGTGTTTTTGGGTGGAGTGAGCAGTTCTTC
.	TRBV20-1	TRBD2	TRBJ2-3	CSARSLFLAGGADTQYF	TGCAGTGCTAGAAGTCTCTTCTTAGCGGGGGGCGCAGATACGCAGTATTTT
.	TRBV11-3	TRBD2	TRBJ2-1	CASSSRLAGGLWDEQFF	TGTGCCAGCAGCTCGCGACTAGCGGGAGGGCTATGGGATGAGCAGTTCTTC
few	TRBV5-1	TRBD1	TRBJ2-7	CASSSDRGNRYF	TGCGCCAGCAGCTCGGACAGGGGGAATCGGTACTTC
.	TRBV2	.	TRBJ2-2	CASATQGQNTGELFF	TGTGCCAGCGCGACTCAGGGACAGAACACCGGGGAGCTGTTTTTT
many	TRBV5-1	.	TRBJ2-7	CASSLVGDSYEQYF	TGCGCCAGCAGCTTGGTCGGGGATTCCTACGAGCAGTACTTC
.	TRBV24-1	.	TRBJ2-6	CATSDPSPSSGANVLTF	TGTGCCACCAGTGATCCCAGCCCAAGCTCTGGGGCCAACGTCCTGACTTTC
few	TRBV29-1	.	TRBJ2-1	CSVVGIPGEFYNEQFF	TGCAGCGTTGTGGGTATTCCGGGAGAGTTCTACAATGAGCAGTTCTTC
.	TRBV12-3/TRBV12-4	.	TRBJ2-7	CASSPRGQGSYEQYF	TGTGCCAGCAGTCCCCGGGGGCAGGGAAGCTACGAGCAGTACTTC
few	TRBV3-1	.	TRBJ2-7	CASSRITGQTYEQYF	TGTGCCAGCAGCCGAATAACGGGACAAACCTACGAGCAGTACTTC
.	TRBV5-1	.	TRBJ2-7	CASSLQGYSGYEQYF	TGCGCCAGCAGCTTACAGGGATATTCAGGGTACGAGCAGTACTTC
few	TRBV6-5	.	TRBJ2-7	CASSYSFVDEQYF	TGTGCCAGCAGTTACTCGTTCGTCGACGAGCAGTACTTC
few	TRBV30	.	TRBJ1-1	CAWRRDTEAFF	TGTGCCTGGCGCAGGGATACTGAAGCTTTCTTT
.	TRBV24-1	.	TRBJ2-3	CATSAEEDWTDTQYF	TGTGCCACCAGCGCTGAGGAGGACTGGACAGATACGCAGTATTTT
many	TRBV12-3/TRBV12-4	TRBD2	TRBJ2-7	CASSLQLAGSPYEQYF	TGTGCCAGCAGTCTCCAGTTAGCGGGGAGCCCCTACGAGCAGTACTTC
few	TRBV5-1	TRBD2	TRBJ2-1	CASSLGEGTYNEQFF	TGCGCCAGCAGCTTGGGGGAGGGCACCTACAATGAGCAGTTCTTC
few	TRBV25-1	.	TRBJ1-4	CASSEWGTMNEKLFF	TGTGCCAGCAGTGAATGGGGGACGATGAATGAAAAACTGTTTTTT
few	TRBV5-1	.	TRBJ1-1	CASSWNKGVNTEAFF	TGCGCCAGCAGTTGGAACAAGGGGGTAAACACTGAAGCTTTCTTT
few	TRBV27	TRBD1	TRBJ2-5	CASTPRTGGQTQYF	TGTGCCAGCACCCCGAGGACAGGAGGACAGACCCAGTACTTC
few	TRBV7-7	.	TRBJ2-2	CASSPFWQTNTGELFF	TGTGCTAGCAGCCCCTTCTGGCAGACGAACACCGGGGAGCTGTTTTTT
few	TRBV5-6	TRBD1	TRBJ1-6	CASSPWTGAYNSPLHF	TGTGCCAGCAGCCCGTGGACAGGGGCCTATAATTCACCCCTCCACTTT
few	TRBV20-1	.	TRBJ2-5	CSASEDQYQETQYF	TGCAGTGCGAGCGAGGACCAGTACCAAGAGACCCAGTACTTC
.	TRBV20-1	.	TRBJ1-5	CSAKRGASNQPQHF	TGCAGTGCTAAACGGGGGGCAAGCAATCAGCCCCAGCATTTT
.	TRBV18	.	TRBJ2-1	CASSPLANEQFF	TGTGCCAGCTCACCACTTGCCAATGAGCAGTTCTTC
few	TRBV19	.	TRBJ1-5	CASSRRASGNQPQHF	TGTGCCAGTAGTCGCAGGGCAAGCGGCAATCAGCCCCAGCATTTT
few	TRBV29-1	TRBD2	TRBJ2-1	CSVETGLVYNEQFF	TGCAGCGTTGAAACGGGACTAGTCTACAATGAGCAGTTCTTC
few	TRBV6-5	.	TRBJ2-5	CASSYGFKKETQYF	TGTGCCAGCAGTTACGGATTCAAAAAAGAGACCCAGTACTTC
.	TRBV7-2	.	TRBJ2-4	CASSLPGLNIQYF	TGTGCCAGCAGCTTACCAGGTCTGAACATTCAGTACTTC
.	TRBV3-1	TRBD2	TRBJ2-1	CASSRSPGTSGRAGEQFF	TGTGCCAGCAGCCGTTCTCCCGGGACTAGCGGGAGGGCCGGTGAGCAGTTCTTC
.	TRBV5-1	TRBD1	TRBJ2-5	CASSRDSAEETQYF	TGCGCCAGCAGCCGGGACAGCGCCGAAGAGACCCAGTACTTC
few	TRBV29-1	.	TRBJ2-7	CSVDDGGSSYEQYF	TGCAGCGTTGACGACGGCGGAAGCTCCTACGAGCAGTACTTC
.	TRBV6-5	TRBD1	TRBJ2-2	CASSYGDSTGELFF	TGTGCCAGCAGTTACGGGGACAGCACCGGGGAGCTGTTTTTT
many	TRBV5-6	.	TRBJ1-2	CASSHPRGGPFGYTF	TGTGCCAGCAGCCACCCCCGAGGGGGGCCCTTTGGCTACACCTTC
.	TRBV3-1	TRBD2	TRBJ2-1	CASSQGWLAGGPGNEQFF	TGTGCCAGCAGCCAAGGGTGGTTAGCGGGGGGTCCCGGCAATGAGCAGTTCTTC
few	TRBV20-1	.	TRBJ2-1	CSATRGSSYNEQFF	TGCAGTGCTACTAGGGGAAGCTCCTACAATGAGCAGTTCTTC
.	TRBV12-3/TRBV12-4	.	TRBJ1-2	CASSLRDALGYTF	TGTGCCAGCAGTCTCAGAGACGCCTTGGGCTACACCTTC
.	TRBV20-1	TRBD2	TRBJ2-5	CSARGRTSGRWETQYF	TGCAGTGCTAGAGGGCGGACTAGCGGGAGATGGGAGACCCAGTACTTC
few	TRBV12-3/TRBV12-4	TRBD1	TRBJ1-5	CASRQDRISNQPQHF	TGTGCCAGCAGACAGGACAGGATTAGCAATCAGCCCCAGCATTTT
few	TRBV29-1	.	TRBJ2-7	CSVEEEQGTLRQYF	TGCAGCGTTGAAGAAGAACAGGGTACCCTGAGGCAGTACTTC
.	TRBV27	TRBD2	TRBJ2-7	CASSTSPGTTDEQYF	TGTGCCAGCAGTACCTCACCCGGGACTACCGACGAGCAGTACTTC
few	TRBV6-2/TRBV6-3	TRBD1	TRBJ1-1	CASSYDRGGSTEAFF	TGTGCCAGCAGTTACGACAGGGGGGGTTCGACTGAAGCTTTCTTT
.	TRBV4-1	.	TRBJ2-7	CASSQSLDEQYF	TGCGCCAGCAGCCAAAGTTTGGACGAGCAGTACTTC
.	TRBV13	.	TRBJ2-4	CASSLEGGRLENIQYF	TGTGCCAGCAGCTTAGAGGGAGGACGACTGGAAAACATTCAGTACTTC
.	TRBV4-1	.	TRBJ1-1	CASSQEGLGVGGEAFF	TGCGCCAGCAGCCAAGAGGGTTTAGGGGTAGGTGGTGAAGCTTTCTTT